Each of the 20 T cell receptor beta chains below was sequenced from the same sample in a study of type 1 regulatory T cells. Their antigens are not known. TCRdb reanalysed the reads using MiXCR and keeps one entry per CDR3 protein. The sample has fewer than 70,000 distinct CDR3 sequences, 50% to 70% seen once; the top ten hold around 7.6%. The material sequenced was cultured T cells, either the whole culture or a sorted T cell fraction (not recorded which). The subset here: Tr1-enriched cell product generated in vitro against host alloantigens. Receptor source: a human donor in good health.

The V gene is TRBV3-1, the J gene TRBJ2-2, with D unresolved. The CDR3 has 12 residues. Germline V lookup: CDR1 LGHDT, CDR2 YNNKEL (reference sequence). Trimming shortened V by 1 base and J by 8 bases, and 5 bases separated the two germline ends. CDR3: CASSQGSGELFF. For the CDR3, the DNA is TGTGCCAGCAGCCAAGGTTCGGGGGAGCTGTTTTTT.

The chain recombines TRBV4-1 with TRBJ2-2; D tentatively reads TRBD1 or TRBD2 (6 bases each). The V end was cut by 0 bases, the J end by 6 bases, with 17 bases between. The CDR3 is 17 residues long. CDR1 is MGHRA and CDR2 is YSYEKL in the germline V gene. The CDR3 nucleotides are TGCGCCAGCAGCCAAGATAGGGGGGCCATATTCGCCGGGGAGCTGTTTTTT. The encoded protein is CASSQDRGAIFAGELFF.

The sample holds one count of this clonotype. The chain is built from TRBV28 and TRBJ2-3; either TRBD1 or TRBD2 may supply D (6 bases each). V lost 3 bases and J 0 bases, leaving 16 bases between the germline ends. Germline lookup yields CDR1 MDHEN and CDR2 SYDVKM. The length of the CDR3 is 17 residues. The CDR3 nucleotides read TGTGCCAGCAGTTTTCCCCCGGGGGCTCTTAGCACAGATACGCAGTATTTT. Residues: CASSFPPGALSTDTQYF.

The CDR3 loop is CASSSSATRADTQYF. DNA of the CDR3: TGTGCCAGTAGTAGTAGCGCTACTCGGGCAGATACGCAGTATTTT. The rearrangement uses TRBV19 and TRBJ2-3, with D tentatively TRBD2 (5 bases). Germline CDR1 LNHDA, CDR2 SQIVND (reference sequence). Trimming shortened V by 4 bases and J by 4 bases, and 15 bases separated the two germline ends. The CDR3 runs 15 residues. The full variable domain, rest sourced from reference TRBV19 and TRBJ2-3, is DGGITQSPKYLFRKEGQNVTLSCEQNLNHDAMYWYRQDPGQGLRLIYYSQIVNDFQKGDIAEGYSVSREKKESFPLTVTSAQKNPTAFYLCASSSSATRADTQYFGPGTRLTVL.

The chain is built from TRBV3-1 and TRBJ2-7; TRBD1 might be the D (6 bases). CDR3 length: 16 amino acids. V shed 2 bases and J shed 3 bases, with 17 bases lying between them. The germline V gene encodes CDR1 LGHDT and CDR2 YNNKEL (reference sequence). The CDR3 DNA reads as TGTGCCAGCAGCCAACCCCAGACAGGAACCCACTACGAGCAGTACTTC. Its protein product is CASSQPQTGTHYEQYF.

The table lists this clonotype with a count of one. This sequence joins TRBV7-9 and TRBJ1-2; 11 positions agree with TRBD1. CDR1 is SEHNR and CDR2 is FQNEAQ in the germline V gene (reference sequence). V was clipped by 6 bases and J by 1 base; unmatched bases: 7. The CDR3 contains 16 residues. Here the CDR3 reads CASSPGQGGINYGYTF. Here the CDR3 DNA reads TGTGCCAGCAGTCCGGGACAGGGGGGAATTAACTATGGCTACACCTTC.

The chain links TRBV6-5 to TRBJ2-7, with 7 bases aligning to TRBD1. Germline V gene sequence: CDR1 MNHEY, CDR2 SVGAGI. Germline trimming cut 2 bases from V and 2 bases from J; bases unmatched to any gene: 3. The CDR3 extends over 14 amino acids. DNA for the CDR3: TGTGCCAGCAGTTACCAAGGACAGGCCTACGAGCAGTACTTC. It translates to CASSYQGQAYEQYF.

The chain recombines TRBV6-1 with TRBJ2-1; TRBD2 matches 9 bases. Germline-derived CDR1 and CDR2 are MNHNS and SASEGT. Losses at the gene ends were 6 bases for V and 5 bases for J; bases not matched to a gene: 17. The CDR3 is made up of 18 amino acids. As DNA, the CDR3 is TGTGCCAGCAGGCCGGGACTAGCATCGGCCGGGTACAACAATGAGCAGTTCTTC. Translating gives CASRPGLASAGYNNEQFF.

The chain uses TRBV2 and TRBJ2-7; perhaps TRBD1 as D (6 bases). Germline-derived CDR1 and CDR2 are SNHLY and FYNNEI. CDR3 length equals 13 residues. V gave up 8 bases and J gave up 0 bases, with 11 bases separating them. CDR3 residues: CASGQLSSYEQYF. In nucleotides, the CDR3 is TGTGCCAGCGGACAGCTAAGCTCCTACGAGCAGTACTTC.

The chain employs TRBV6-1 and TRBJ2-7; maybe TRBD2 (5 bases). The germline V and J ends were trimmed by 2 bases and 3 bases, with 14 bases remaining between them. The CDR3 sequence is 15 residues long. The germline V gene encodes CDR1 MNHNS and CDR2 SASEGT. The CDR3 loop reads CASSENWRAGYEQYF. CDR3 DNA: TGTGCCAGCAGTGAAAATTGGCGGGCCGGCTACGAGCAGTACTTC.

This sequence joins TRBV4-3 and TRBJ1-1, with 8 bases that match TRBD1. V shed 5 bases, J shed 1 base, and the junction held 6 bases outside the gene matches. The CDR3 runs to 15 residues. Germline values: CDR1 LGHNA, CDR2 YSLEER. The CDR3 bases are TGCGCCAGCAGCTTTAGGACAGGGAAGAACACTGAAGCTTTCTTT. Amino acid sequence: CASSFRTGKNTEAFF.

The chain joins TRBV12-3 or TRBV12-4 to TRBJ1-5, with 8 positions matching TRBD1. V lost 3 bases and J lost 7; bases outside the gene matches: 8. The CDR3 runs to 15 residues. The CDR3 here is CASSFQGAPPQPQHF. The CDR3 nucleotides read TGTGCCAGCAGTTTCCAGGGGGCCCCTCCGCAGCCCCAGCATTTT.

The gene calls are TRBV28 and TRBJ1-4; 7 bases agree with TRBD1. CDR3 length equals 14 residues. Germline V gene data show CDR1 as MDHEN and CDR2 as SYDVKM. J gave up 8 bases and V 9 bases, and 12 bases lay outside the gene matches. The CDR3 is CASGPGQPYEKLFF. In DNA, the CDR3 is TGTGCCAGTGGTCCGGGACAGCCCTACGAAAAACTGTTTTTT.

The chain is built from TRBV25-1 and TRBJ2-4; 7 bases align to TRBD1. The CDR3 spans 13 residues. J lost 6 bases, V lost 2 bases, and 1 base had no gene match. Germline CDR1 MGHDK, CDR2 SYGVNS. CDR3 sequence: CASSEGDRNIQYF. In DNA form, the CDR3 reads TGTGCCAGCAGTGAAGGGGACAGAAACATTCAGTACTTC.

This chain links TRBV7-9 with TRBJ1-4; D is possibly TRBD1 (5 bases). The CDR3 has 15 residues. The V and J ends lost 6 bases and 0 bases respectively, with 11 bases between them. Germline loops: CDR1 SEHNR, CDR2 FQNEAQ (reference sequence). CDR3 DNA sequence: TGTGCCAGCAGTGTAGGGGACTCAACTAATGAAAAACTGTTTTTT. It encodes CASSVGDSTNEKLFF.

This clonotype was seen only a few times. The chain recombines TRBV18 with TRBJ2-7, with 10 bases lining up with TRBD1. Trimming cost V 6 bases and J 4 bases; bases outside gene matches: 6. Germline V CDR1 and CDR2: KGHSH, LQKENI. This CDR3 contains 14 residues. This CDR3 is CASSTGTGVYEQYF. The CDR3 bases are TGTGCCAGCTCCACCGGGACAGGGGTATACGAGCAGTACTTC.

This clonotype appeared a few times. The chain employs TRBV3-1 and TRBJ2-7; 8 nucleotides align to TRBD1. The CDR3 sequence is 12 residues long. The germline V gene has CDR1 LGHDT and CDR2 YNNKEL (reference sequence). With V trimmed by 5 bases and J by 9 bases, 6 bases remained unmatched. Here the CDR3 reads CASSSSGGAQYF. The CDR3 DNA reads as TGTGCCAGCAGCTCATCAGGGGGCGCGCAGTACTTC.

This clonotype has a handful of counts. The chain has TRBV29-1 and TRBJ1-1, with no clear D. The germline V gene has CDR1 SQVTM and CDR2 ANQGSEA. Trimming stripped 5 bases from V and 6 bases from J, with 4 bases between. This CDR3 is built from 9 residues. The CDR3: CSVWPEAFF. CDR3 nucleotides: TGCAGCGTTTGGCCTGAAGCTTTCTTT.

This chain connects TRBV27 to TRBJ2-1; the D gene is possibly TRBD1 (6 bases). CDR3 size: 17 residues. CDR1 and CDR2 from the germline V gene are MNHEY and SMNVEV (reference sequence). Trimming removed 1 base from V and 0 bases from J, with 13 bases in between. This CDR3 is CASSLFAGTSSYNEQFF. CDR3 DNA sequence: TGTGCCAGCAGTTTATTCGCCGGGACAAGCTCCTACAATGAGCAGTTCTTC.

The chain links TRBV9 to TRBJ2-3; possible D gene TRBD2, 6 bases. V was shortened by 0 bases and J by 0 bases, with 11 bases between the two germline ends. Germline loops: CDR1 SGDLS, CDR2 YYNGEE. CDR3 length: 16 amino acids. CDR3 in amino acids: CASSVGAGPSTDTQYF. CDR3 nucleotides: TGTGCCAGCAGCGTAGGAGCGGGTCCTAGCACAGATACGCAGTATTTT.